This TCR beta chain was found in a study of cytomegalovirus exposure and HLA in healthy donors. Trimming shortened V by 0 bases and J by 6 bases, and 15 bases separated the two germline ends. This CDR3 region has 16 residues. The germline CDR1 and CDR2 sequences are LGHNA and YNFKEQ. The PCR used 60 Vbeta and 13 Jbeta primers. Data came from immunoSEQ multiplex PCR; TCRdb stores just in-frame clones and leaves some out. Of 200,000 or so clones listed, approximately 80% were seen once; the top ten hold 4.5% to 7.5%. The sequencing input was PBMCs. This sequence was found in a woman aged 25 to 45 in good health and CMV-seropositive. V is TRBV4-2 and J is TRBJ2-1, with D maybe TRBD1 (7 bases). As DNA, the CDR3 is TGTGCCAGCAGCCAAGATCGGGGGACAGAAGGCAATGAGCAGTTCTTC. Encoded protein: CASSQDRGTEGNEQFF.